The 19 T cell receptor beta chains reported below all come from one sample, sequenced in a study of OX40 agonist ivuxolimab in advanced cancers. TCRdb's copy holds only in-frame clones and misses some; the assay was immunoSEQ multiplex PCR. The sample includes tens of thousands of clones, approximately 81% seen only once; the top ten take 1.9%. The source was CD4+ or CD8+ T cells sorted from blood, collected in a trial of the OX40 agonist ivuxolimab. These receptors were obtained from an adult with an advanced solid tumor such as melanoma, head and neck, liver or kidney cancer.

The chain combines TRBV4-3 with TRBJ2-1; 12 nucleotides align to TRBD1. In germline, CDR1 is LGHNA, CDR2 YSLEER. The CDR3 runs to 17 residues. V lost 1 base and J lost 7; bases outside the gene matches: 8. CDR3 nucleotides: TGCGCCAGCAGCCAAGGGGGACAGGGGGCCAGGTTGAATGAGCAGTTCTTC. Translating gives CASSQGGQGARLNEQFF.

The chain is built from TRBV6-6 and TRBJ2-7; the D gene is possibly TRBD2 (5 bases). Germline V gene sequence: CDR1 MNHNY, CDR2 SVGAGI (reference sequence). CDR3 length: 15 residues. V shed 5 bases and J shed 5 bases, with 19 bases lying between them. The DNA of the CDR3 is TGTGCCAGCAGTCTTCCCCGGGCGGGCCAGGACGAGCAGTACTTC. Amino acids: CASSLPRAGQDEQYF.

The chain links TRBV2 to TRBJ1-3, with 8 bases that match TRBD1. CDR1 is SNHLY and CDR2 is FYNNEI in the germline V gene. With V trimmed by 7 bases and J by 0 bases, 5 bases remained unmatched. This CDR3 spans 15 amino acids. CDR3 DNA: TGTGCCAGCAACCCTGACAGGGGCTCTGGAAACACCATATATTTT. Its protein product is CASNPDRGSGNTIYF.

Only a few counts were recorded for this clone. The chain couples TRBV7-2 to TRBJ2-2; D gene unclear. The V end lost 3 bases, the J end lost 2 bases, and 7 bases lay between the germline ends. The CDR3 totals 14 residues. The V gene's germline CDR1 is SGHTA and CDR2 FQGNSA. The CDR3 coding sequence is TGTGCCAGCAGCTTTACGGCTAACACCGGGGAGCTGTTTTTT. It codes for CASSFTANTGELFF. The whole variable domain, remainder taken from reference TRBV7-2 and TRBJ2-2, is GAGVSQSPSNKVTEKGKDVELRCDPISGHTALYWYRQSLGQGLEFLIYFQGNSAPDKSGLPSDRFSAERTGGSVSTLTIQRTQQEDSAVYLCASSFTANTGELFFGEGSRLTVL.

The genes are TRBV10-1 and TRBJ2-5; possible D gene TRBD1, 5 bases. The length of the CDR3 is 13 residues. Per germline, CDR1 WNHNN and CDR2 SYGVQD (reference sequence). V was pared by 6 bases and J by 1 base, with 9 bases between. The CDR3 is CASSEQVQETQYF. CDR3 in DNA: TGCGCCAGCAGCGAACAGGTCCAAGAGACCCAGTACTTC.

The CDR3 protein is CASSPEDGHPEDYEQYF. The CDR3 nucleotides read TGTGCCAGCAGCCCTGAGGACGGACACCCGGAAGATTACGAGCAGTACTTC. The V call is TRBV4-2, the J call TRBJ2-7; the D gene is possibly TRBD1 (5 bases). V shed 4 bases and J shed 4 bases, with 23 bases lying between them. Germline V CDR1 and CDR2: LGHNA, YNFKEQ. This CDR3 has 17 amino acids.

The chain links TRBV15 to TRBJ1-4; D unclear. CDR3 length: 13 residues. The germline V and J ends were trimmed by 6 bases and 4 bases, with 9 bases remaining between them. CDR1 and CDR2 from the germline V gene are LNHNV and YYDKDF (reference sequence). DNA of the CDR3: TGTGCCACCAGGCTAGTGGGTAATGAAAAACTGTTTTTT. Its protein is CATRLVGNEKLFF.

This sequence joins TRBV6-1 and TRBJ1-2; 7 bases match TRBD1. The CDR3 is made up of 13 amino acids. The germline V gene encodes CDR1 MNHNS and CDR2 SASEGT. Trimming took 6 bases from V and 4 from J; bases not matched to a gene: 5. The CDR3 nucleotides read TGTGCCAGCAGAGGGGGCGTAGGCTATGGCTACACCTTC. As protein: CASRGGVGYGYTF.

The V gene is TRBV2, the J gene TRBJ1-5; 11 nucleotides agree with TRBD1. The V and J ends lost 6 bases and 5 bases, in that order; junction bases with no gene match: 6. The CDR3 covers 15 residues. The germline CDR1 and CDR2 sequences are SNHLY and FYNNEI. The CDR3 loop is CASSRTGGGHQPQHF. The CDR3 nucleotides read TGTGCCAGCAGCAGGACAGGGGGCGGGCATCAGCCCCAGCATTTT.

A single count supports this clone. The V and J genes are TRBV9 and TRBJ2-2; no clear D. This CDR3 region has 14 residues. V was trimmed by 0 bases and J by 6 bases, leaving 9 bases between them. In germline, CDR1 is SGDLS, CDR2 YYNGEE. DNA for the CDR3: TGTGCCAGCAGCGTAGTGGTAGGTGCCGGGGAGCTGTTTTTT. Its translation is CASSVVVGAGELFF.

The V gene is TRBV27, the J gene TRBJ2-3; a weak D match, TRBD2 (6 bases). The CDR3 loop spans 15 amino acids. Per the germline V gene, CDR1 is MNHEY and CDR2 is SMNVEV (reference sequence). V gave up 5 bases and J gave up 4 bases, with 16 bases separating them. The CDR3 loop reads CASSLQREWSDTQYF. The CDR3 nucleotides read TGTGCCAGCAGTCTCCAACGGGAGTGGTCAGATACGCAGTATTTT.

The gene calls are TRBV23-1 and TRBJ2-7; D might be TRBD1 (6 bases). TRBV23-1 is an ORF, and what it does is uncertain. The CDR3 sequence is 16 residues long. Trimming shortened V by 2 bases and J by 0 bases, and 14 bases separated the two germline ends. Here the CDR3 reads CASSQRGTGSSYEQYV. The CDR3, as DNA: TGCGCCAGCAGTCAAAGGGGAACAGGGAGCTCCTACGAGCAGTACGTC.

The J gene is TRBJ2-1, the V gene TRBV7-9; TRBD1 is a possible D gene (5 bases). Trimming pared 5 bases from V and 7 bases from J, leaving 18 bases between. Germline CDR1 and CDR2: SEHNR and FQNEAQ (reference sequence). This CDR3 spans 15 amino acids. The CDR3 region is CASSAVGRRRNEQFF. CDR3 DNA sequence: TGTGCCAGCAGCGCTGTGGGGCGGCGGCGAAATGAGCAGTTCTTC.

In this sample, this clone turned up once. This chain uses TRBV2 with TRBJ1-2; tentatively, D is TRBD1 (5 bases). The CDR3 runs 14 residues. Germline loops: CDR1 SNHLY, CDR2 FYNNEI. Trimming pared 7 bases from V and 8 bases from J, leaving 20 bases between. Here the CDR3 reads CASKTAPGIGGYTF. The CDR3 DNA follows: TGTGCCAGCAAAACTGCGCCAGGGATCGGCGGCTACACCTTC.

This CDR3 reads CASSGLQGGGTEAFF. The CDR3 nucleotides are TGTGCCAGCAGCGGATTACAGGGCGGCGGCACTGAAGCTTTCTTT. The chain is built from TRBV5-4 and TRBJ1-1; possible D gene TRBD1, 6 bases. Germline V gene sequence: CDR1 SGHNT, CDR2 YYREEE (reference sequence). V was trimmed by 4 bases and J by 4 bases, leaving 17 bases between them. The CDR3 has 15 residues.

V and J are TRBV6-5 and TRBJ2-5; D might be TRBD1 (7 bases). The CDR3 consists of 15 residues. Germline values: CDR1 MNHEY, CDR2 SVGAGI. Between the trimmed V and J ends, which lost 6 bases and 5 bases, there was a span of 19 bases. The CDR3 reads CASSYGGDSLETQYF. CDR3 nucleotides: TGTGCCAGCAGCTACGGAGGGGACAGCCTGGAGACCCAGTACTTC.

The rearrangement joins TRBV30 to TRBJ2-3, with a tentative D call TRBD1 (5 bases). The CDR3 is 11 residues long. Germline V lookup: CDR1 GTSNPN, CDR2 SVGIG (reference sequence). Between the trimmed V and J ends, which lost 4 bases and 9 bases, there was a span of 11 bases. The CDR3: CAWTGSKTQYF. The CDR3 region has the DNA TGTGCCTGGACAGGGTCTAAGACGCAGTATTTT.

The chain carries TRBV5-1 and TRBJ1-3, with TRBD1 matching over 8 bases. The CDR3 length is 14 residues. V trimming: 0 bases; J trimming: 6 bases; junction bases outside the gene matches: 2. Germline V gives CDR1 SGHRS, CDR2 YFSETQ. Written as DNA, the CDR3 is TGCGCCAGCAGCTTGGGCCAGGGGGCAAACACCATATATTTT. Its protein is CASSLGQGANTIYF.

The chain's CDR3 is CASSFTSGTYNEQFF. The DNA for the CDR3 is TGTGCCAGCAGCTTTACTAGCGGGACCTACAATGAGCAGTTCTTC. V and J are TRBV11-2 and TRBJ2-1; TRBD2 agrees at 10 bases. Germline values: CDR1 SGHAT, CDR2 FQNNGV. J was trimmed by 2 bases and V by 3 bases; bases with no gene match: 1. This CDR3 is built from 15 residues.